The T cell receptor (beta chain) described here comes from a study of regulatory T cells in long-lasting Graves disease. Time point: persistent/refractory GD, antithyroid drugs over 5 years with positive TRAb. Researchers made the TCR library from RNA that was extracted from PBMCs. This clonotype was counted only a few times. The antigen is not known. The CDR3 loop spans 17 amino acids. Germline lookup yields CDR1 MDHEN and CDR2 SYDVKM. V dropped 5 bases and J dropped 0; count of bases not matched to a gene: 11. In building TCR beta libraries, iRepertoire HTBI primers were used together with Arm-PCR of CDR3 regions. TCRdb processed the multiplex PCR reads anew with MiXCR; each CDR3 protein has one entry. The table lists approximately 690,000 distinct CDR3 sequences, 25% to 35% of them singletons. Whole-study findings and limits: Repertoires from persistent disease leaned toward TRBV28, TRBJ1-2 and TRBJ2-5.

The clonotype originates from a female donor with Graves disease. The sample here was peripheral blood mononuclear cells (PBMCs), taken when the disease was refractory, from a patient treated with antithyroid drugs. This rearrangement joins TRBV28 to TRBJ1-1, with 8 nucleotides matching TRBD1. CDR3: CASSPQEGQDLNTEAFF. CDR3 nucleotide sequence: TGTGCCAGCAGTCCTCAGGAGGGACAGGACTTGAACACTGAAGCTTTCTTT.